This is a list of T cell receptor beta chains from one sample in a study of identical twins. TCRdb reprocessed the 5' RACE reads with MiXCR, giving one entry per CDR3 protein. The data hold around 240,000 distinct CDR3 sequences, with about 7% observed a single time. The same sample was also studied in work on yellow fever vaccine responses in identical twins.

The sequenced sample was memory (CD45RO+) T cells sorted from blood. These receptors were collected from a young woman in good health. The CDR3 runs from the conserved cysteine through the conserved F or W. D genes are given only for firm matches. Some rows have no size entry. The others give once, few or many, or a class for an expanded clone.

d_gene	abundance	v_gene	j_gene	CDR3nt	CDR3aa
-	many	TRBV5-1	TRBJ2-3	TGCGCCAGCAGCCCGGGACTGACGAACACAGATACGCAGTATTTT	CASSPGLTNTDTQYF
-	-	TRBV7-3	TRBJ2-1	TGTGCCAGCAGCTTAGGCCTCACTAATGAGCAGTTCTTC	CASSLGLTNEQFF
TRBD1	few	TRBV5-1	TRBJ2-6	TGCGCCAGCAGCGTGACAGGGGGCTCTGGGGCCAACGTCCTGACTTTC	CASSVTGGSGANVLTF
-	few	TRBV7-2	TRBJ1-1	TGTGCCAGCAGCGGCAACCGGCCCCCGAGCACTGAAGCTTTCTTT	CASSGNRPPSTEAFF
TRBD2	-	TRBV5-6	TRBJ2-5	TGTGCCAGCAGCTGGAGGACTAGCGGGGACGCCCAAGAGACCCAGTACTTC	CASSWRTSGDAQETQYF
-	many	TRBV29-1	TRBJ1-1	TGCAGCGTTGGTGGCAGCATGAACACTGAAGCTTTCTTT	CSVGGSMNTEAFF
TRBD1	many	TRBV7-9	TRBJ1-6	TGTGCCAGCAGCGCACAGGGGGCGGGTTCACCCCTCCACTTT	CASSAQGAGSPLHF
-	few	TRBV7-6	TRBJ2-1	TGTGCCAGCAGCTTACTCGCGGGACCGGATGAGCAGTTCTTC	CASSLLAGPDEQFF
-	-	TRBV5-6	TRBJ2-2	TGTGCCAGCAACGGACGCCGGATCACCGGGGAGCTGTTTTTT	CASNGRRITGELFF
-	many	TRBV19	TRBJ2-4	TGTGCCAGTAGTTTCGGGACGGGGATACTTCTAGCCAAAAACATTCAGTACTTC	CASSFGTGILLAKNIQYF
TRBD1	few	TRBV20-1	TRBJ2-3	TGCAGTGCTCTCCGCCCACAGGGGGACCCCACAGATACGCAGTATTTT	CSALRPQGDPTDTQYF
-	many	TRBV2	TRBJ2-4	TGTGCCAGCCGGGTAGCCAAAAACATTCAGTACTTC	CASRVAKNIQYF
-	-	TRBV10-3	TRBJ2-2	TGTGCCATCAGTGAGCCAGGGATCGCCGGGGAGCTGTTTTTT	CAISEPGIAGELFF
-	few	TRBV2	TRBJ2-5	TGTGCCAGCAGTGAATCCCCGGCCGGCACTGGAGAGACCCAGTACTTC	CASSESPAGTGETQYF
TRBD1	few	TRBV18	TRBJ1-5	TGTGCCAGCTCACTGGGACAGATCCCCAATCAGCCCCAGCATTTT	CASSLGQIPNQPQHF
-	many	TRBV20-1	TRBJ2-7	TGCAGTGCTAGAGGTGGGGCGGGCGAGCAGTACTTC	CSARGGAGEQYF
-	many	TRBV9	TRBJ2-1	TGTGCCAGCAGCCCTGAGGGCATCGAAGGGAGATTAATTTACAATGAGCAGTTCTTC	CASSPEGIEGRLIYNEQFF
-	many	TRBV4-2	TRBJ2-1	TGTGCCAGCAGCCAAGGTCTTGACAATGAGCAGTTCTTC	CASSQGLDNEQFF
-	few	TRBV6-5	TRBJ2-3	TGTGCCAGCAGTTTGCCGGGGAGCCCAGATACGCAGTATTTT	CASSLPGSPDTQYF
TRBD2	few	TRBV6-1	TRBJ2-1	TGTGCCAGCAGCCCCGGGAGCGGGGGGGGGAATGAGCAGTTCTTC	CASSPGSGGGNEQFF
-	many	TRBV10-3	TRBJ1-2	TGTGCCACCTGGGACGGTTTTAACTATGGCTACACCTTC	CATWDGFNYGYTF
TRBD1	many	TRBV24-1	TRBJ2-2	TGTGCCACCAGTGACGGGACAGATACCGGGGAGCTGTTTTTT	CATSDGTDTGELFF
-	few	TRBV5-1	TRBJ2-1	TGCGCCAGCGCTCTCCTGGACAGAGACAATGAGCAGTTCTTC	CASALLDRDNEQFF
TRBD2	many	TRBV11-2	TRBJ2-3	TGTGCCAGCAGCTTGGAGGGACTAGCGGGAGGCCCGAGGTATACGCAGTATTTT	CASSLEGLAGGPRYTQYF
-	many	TRBV3-1	TRBJ2-7	TGTGCCAGCAGCCCACAACAGGGAAGCGAGCAGTACTTC	CASSPQQGSEQYF
TRBD1	-	TRBV27	TRBJ1-2	TGTGCCAGCAGAAGTTGGACTACAGGGGAATCTTATGGCTACACCTTC	CASRSWTTGESYGYTF
-	few	TRBV7-6	TRBJ2-5	TGTGCCAGCAGCTTAAGTGCGTACCAAGAGACCCAGTACTTC	CASSLSAYQETQYF
-	many	TRBV29-1	TRBJ2-1	TGCAGCCACGGAGGGCCCTCAAATCAGCAGTTCTTC	CSHGGPSNQQFF
TRBD2	many	TRBV6-4	TRBJ2-3	TGTGCCAGCAGTTCTACTAGCGGTGGGACAGATACGCAGTATTTT	CASSSTSGGTDTQYF
TRBD2	few	TRBV4-2	TRBJ2-7	TGTGCCAGCAGCCAAGATGCGGGGGGGCCAGACAACTACGAGCAGTACTTC	CASSQDAGGPDNYEQYF
-	many	TRBV20-1	TRBJ2-1	TGCAGTGCTACAGGACTCGATCGCTCCCTCAATGAGCAGTTCTTC	CSATGLDRSLNEQFF
TRBD2	few	TRBV12-3/TRBV12-4	TRBJ2-3	TGTGCCAGCACCCGGGACAGCGGGGGGAGGACAGATACGCAGTATTTT	CASTRDSGGRTDTQYF
-	-	TRBV6-1	TRBJ2-5	TGTGCCAGCAGTGAAGCGCTTCGGAGTTCCCAGTACTTC	CASSEALRSSQYF
TRBD2	few	TRBV5-1	TRBJ2-7	TGCGCCAGCAGCCTCGGGACTAGCGGGAGGGCCCCCTACGAGCAGTACTTC	CASSLGTSGRAPYEQYF
-	few	TRBV5-4	TRBJ1-1	TGTGCCAGCAGCTTAGAAGCAGGGCACACTGAAGCTTTCTTT	CASSLEAGHTEAFF
-	many	TRBV5-1	TRBJ2-7	TGCGCCAGCAGTTACAGGGAAAACGAGCAGTACTTC	CASSYRENEQYF